Below are 19 T cell receptor beta chains sequenced from a single sample in a study of cytomegalovirus exposure and HLA in healthy donors. Sequencing was performed with immunoSEQ multiplex PCR; in TCRdb, only in-frame clones are kept and a portion is missing. In the table there are about 150,000 clones, more than 70% of which are singletons. Sample: PBMCs. The receptors shown here come from a human donor in good health.

V is TRBV19 and J is TRBJ1-5; 9 bases align to TRBD1. Losses at the gene ends were 5 bases for V and 11 bases for J; bases not matched to a gene: 7. The CDR3 loop spans 13 amino acids. Looked up from germline, CDR1 is LNHDA and CDR2 is SQIVND (reference sequence). The CDR3, as DNA: TGTGCCAGTAGTGTTGGACAGGGGATGGCCCAGCATTTT. It encodes CASSVGQGMAQHF.

This rearrangement joins TRBV28 to TRBJ1-1; unclear D gene. This CDR3 contains 14 residues. Germline CDR1 is MDHEN and CDR2 is SYDVKM. V was clipped by 6 bases and J by 3 bases, with 14 bases between them. CDR3 DNA sequence: TGTGCCAGCAGCTACCTCGGGTCCTACACTGAAGCTTTCTTT. Its translation: CASSYLGSYTEAFF.

The chain carries TRBV19 and TRBJ1-1; 8 nucleotides line up with TRBD1. With 6 bases clipped from V and 8 bases from J, the junction kept 11 bases outside the gene matches. Germline assignment: CDR1 LNHDA and CDR2 SQIVND (reference sequence). The CDR3 spans 14 residues. In nucleotides, the CDR3 is TGTGCCAGTAGACAGGGACAGGATTTGGGAGAAGCTTTCTTT. Its protein product is CASRQGQDLGEAFF.

The DNA of the CDR3 is TGTGCCAGCAGTTCAATAGTATGGACAGGGGATAACTATGGCTACACCTTC. Its protein is CASSSIVWTGDNYGYTF. This chain joins TRBV27 and TRBJ1-2; TRBD1 aligns across 9 bases. Losses at the gene ends were 4 bases for V and 1 base for J; bases not matched to a gene: 10. Germline V gives CDR1 MNHEY, CDR2 SMNVEV (reference sequence). CDR3 length: 17 amino acids.

The chain couples TRBV9 to TRBJ1-2, with 9 positions matching TRBD1. This CDR3 has 16 amino acids. V was clipped by 4 bases and J by 2 bases; unmatched bases: 9. Germline V gene lookup returns CDR1 SGDLS and CDR2 YYNGEE. CDR3 DNA: TGTGCCAGCAGCCCGCCGAGACAGGGGGAAAACTATGGCTACACCTTC. This gives the protein CASSPPRQGENYGYTF. The full variable domain, with the rest looked up from reference TRBV9 and TRBJ1-2, is DSGVTQTPKHLITATGQRVTLRCSPRSGDLSVYWYQQSLDQGLQFLIQYYNGEERAKGNILERFSAQQFPDLHSELNLSSLELGDSALYFCASSPPRQGENYGYTFGSGTRLTVV.

The chain is built from TRBV29-1 and TRBJ2-7; TRBD2 agrees at 8 bases. The germline gives CDR1 SQVTM, CDR2 ANQGSEA. This CDR3 region has 15 residues. V shed 1 base, J shed 7 bases, and the junction held 12 bases outside the gene matches. The CDR3 here is CSVEGGRGLATEQYF. In DNA form, the CDR3 reads TGCAGCGTTGAAGGGGGTCGAGGACTAGCCACGGAGCAGTACTTC.

Comment on this clone: Other DNA variants within this sample encode the same CDR3. This rearrangement joins TRBV13 to TRBJ1-4; D might be TRBD1 (6 bases). This CDR3 comprises 14 residues. Deletions cut 2 bases from V and 7 bases from J, with 11 bases between. CDR1 is PRHDT, CDR2 FYEKMQ, per germline (reference sequence). The CDR3 loop is CASSLRGAGEKLFF. In DNA, the CDR3 is TGTGCCAGCAGCTTACGGGGGGCGGGTGAAAAACTGTTTTTT.

The chain joins TRBV2 to TRBJ1-1; D gene ambiguous. Germline V gene sequence: CDR1 SNHLY, CDR2 FYNNEI. This CDR3 has 12 amino acids. Trimming stripped 2 bases from V and 7 bases from J, with 8 bases between. This chain's CDR3 is CASSELSYEAFF. The CDR3 coding sequence is TGTGCCAGCAGTGAATTGAGCTATGAAGCTTTCTTT. Based on the CDR3 plus reference TRBV2 and TRBJ1-1, the full variable domain is EPEVTQTPSHQVTQMGQEVILRCVPISNHLYFYWYRQILGQKVEFLVSFYNNEISEKSEIFDDQFSVERPDGSNFTLKIRSTKLEDSAMYFCASSELSYEAFFGQGTRLTVV.

The chain couples TRBV6-5 to TRBJ2-7; 12 bases fit TRBD2. The germline V gene encodes CDR1 MNHEY and CDR2 SVGAGI. The CDR3 totals 15 residues. With 7 bases clipped from V and 0 bases from J, the junction kept 4 bases outside the gene matches. Written as DNA, the CDR3 is TGTGCCAGCAAACCGACTAGCGGGGGCTCCTACGAGCAGTACTTC. Protein: CASKPTSGGSYEQYF.

Regarding this clone: This specimen includes other DNA sequences encoding the same CDR3. The gene calls are TRBV5-1 and TRBJ2-5; TRBD2 matches 7 bases. The CDR3 consists of 13 residues. V gave up 0 bases and J gave up 4 bases; unmatched junction bases: 0. Germline assignment: CDR1 SGHRS and CDR2 YFSETQ. For the CDR3, the DNA is TGCGCCAGCAGCTTGGGCGGGGGAGAGACCCAGTACTTC. It codes for CASSLGGGETQYF.

The chain uses TRBV7-2 and TRBJ1-2, with D hard to call. Germline CDR1 is SGHTA and CDR2 is FQGNSA. CDR3 length: 16 amino acids. V was shortened by 5 bases and J by 2 bases, with 18 bases between the two germline ends. The DNA of the CDR3 is TGTGCCAGCAGCCCCGGTGTAGTTTCAGGAAACTATGGCTACACCTTC. Translating it yields CASSPGVVSGNYGYTF.

The chain joins TRBV18 to TRBJ2-5; 9 nucleotides match TRBD1. Germline V gene lookup returns CDR1 KGHSH and CDR2 LQKENI. The CDR3 loop spans 14 amino acids. The ends lost 3 bases at V and 5 bases at J; junction bases unmatched: 4. This chain's CDR3 is CASSPRTGVETQYF. CDR3 DNA: TGTGCCAGCTCACCTAGGACAGGGGTTGAGACCCAGTACTTC.

As DNA, the CDR3 is TGTGCCAGCAGTGATACAGGAAACTACGAGCAGTACTTC. This translates into CASSDTGNYEQYF. The chain combines TRBV2 with TRBJ2-7; maybe TRBD1 (5 bases). V lost 3 bases and J lost 3, with 9 bases in between. CDR3 length: 13 residues. Germline V lookup: CDR1 SNHLY, CDR2 FYNNEI.

This clone has only a few counts. An end of the junction does not agree with germline; a read error may underlie this. The CDR3 protein is CASSLAVEVVF. The CDR3, as DNA: TGTGCCAGCAGCTTAGCAGTTGAAGTAGTCTTT. This sequence joins TRBV7-9 and TRBJ1-1; D uncertain. The germline gives CDR1 SEHNR, CDR2 FQNEAQ (reference sequence). The CDR3 is 11 amino acids.

This rearrangement joins TRBV18 to TRBJ1-3, with D perhaps matching TRBD1 (6 bases). Trimming took off 8 bases at V and 1 base at J, with 9 bases between the two ends. Germline CDR1 is KGHSH and CDR2 is LQKENI. This CDR3 has 13 residues. CDR3 in amino acids: CASTGISGNTIYF. Written as DNA, the CDR3 is TGTGCCAGCACAGGGATTTCTGGAAACACCATATATTTT.

The CDR3: CASRRQGTNEKLFF. The CDR3 coding sequence is TGTGCCAGCAGGAGACAGGGGACTAATGAAAAACTGTTTTTT. This chain uses TRBV5-4 with TRBJ1-4; 8 bases are shared with TRBD1. The CDR3 totals 14 residues. Unmatched junction bases numbered 2, after V lost 5 bases and J lost 2 bases. CDR1 SGHNT and CDR2 YYREEE come from the germline V gene (reference sequence).

This clone appeared a few times. This chain uses TRBV4-1 with TRBJ1-1, with D possibly TRBD1 on 5 matching bases. Germline V CDR1 and CDR2: MGHRA, YSYEKL. Trimming cost V 1 base and J 10 bases, with 7 bases left between them. The CDR3 totals 11 residues. The CDR3 DNA is TGCGCCAGCAGCCAAGGGGGCGTAGCTTTCTTT. Translated: CASSQGGVAFF.

In its sample, this clone was seen once. The genes are TRBV7-2 and TRBJ1-1; weak D call: TRBD1 (5 bases). The CDR3 loop spans 14 amino acids. V lost 1 base, J lost 8 bases, and 14 bases lay in between. Per germline, CDR1 SGHTA and CDR2 FQGNSA. The CDR3 loop reads CASSLGGSLQEAFF. The CDR3 nucleotides read TGTGCCAGCAGCTTAGGGGGCAGCCTGCAGGAAGCTTTCTTT.

The chain recombines TRBV5-1 with TRBJ1-4; no firm D call. V shed 0 bases and J shed 3 bases, with 3 bases lying between them. Germline V gene lookup returns CDR1 SGHRS and CDR2 YFSETQ. The CDR3 extends over 13 amino acids. CDR3 DNA sequence: TGCGCCAGCAGCTTGGCCTCTAATGAAAAACTGTTTTTT. It encodes CASSLASNEKLFF. Filled out from reference TRBV5-1 and TRBJ1-4, the complete variable domain reads KAGVTQTPRYLIKTRGQQVTLSCSPISGHRSVSWYQQTPGQGLQFLFEYFSETQRNKGNFPGRFSGRQFSNSRSEMNVSTLELGDSALYLCASSLASNEKLFFGSGTQLSVL.